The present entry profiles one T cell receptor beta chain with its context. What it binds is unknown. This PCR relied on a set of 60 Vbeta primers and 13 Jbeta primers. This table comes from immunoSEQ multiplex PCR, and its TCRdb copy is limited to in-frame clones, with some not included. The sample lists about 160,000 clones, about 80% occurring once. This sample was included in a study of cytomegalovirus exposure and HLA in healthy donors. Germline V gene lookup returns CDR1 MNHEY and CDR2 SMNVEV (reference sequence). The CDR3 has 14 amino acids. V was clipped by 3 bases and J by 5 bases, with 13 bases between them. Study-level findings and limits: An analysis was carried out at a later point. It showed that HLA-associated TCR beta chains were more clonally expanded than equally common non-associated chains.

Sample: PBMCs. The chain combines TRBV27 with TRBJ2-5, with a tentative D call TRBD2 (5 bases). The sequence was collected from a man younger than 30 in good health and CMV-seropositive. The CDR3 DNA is TGTGCCAGCAGTTTTTCCTTACGGGGTGAGACCCAGTACTTC. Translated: CASSFSLRGETQYF.